This T cell receptor (beta chain) was captured in a study of blood T cells in healthy people across ages. Study at large: Template switching picked up about one barcoded beta molecule for each two T cells.

Study results and caveats: Those diversity estimates obtained from one million T cells were thought to be underestimates.

Donors gave roughly 10 milliliters of peripheral blood apiece. Note on this clonotype: What it binds is not known. Given a much more abundant clone one base away, this may be a read error.

The V gene's germline CDR1 is SQVTM and CDR2 ANQGSEA. The CDR3 is 15 amino acids. The ends lost 2 bases at V and 13 bases at J; junction bases unmatched: 17. Sample-barcoded 5' priming and a J-beta primer mix drove a second PCR of roughly 7 to 11 cycles. TCRdb reanalysed the 5' RACE reads using MiXCR and keeps one entry per CDR3 protein. The sample lists hundreds of thousands of distinct CDR3 sequences; about half were seen once. The chain employs TRBV29-1 and TRBJ2-1, with 7 bases matching TRBD2. Sequencing was performed on blood. The TCR originated in a woman aged 60-75 years in good health. The CDR3 loop reads CSVELAVGARETQFF. DNA of the CDR3: TGCAGCGTTGAACTAGCGGTAGGAGCTCGAGAGACCCAGTTCTTC.